This TCR beta chain comes out of a study of cytomegalovirus exposure and HLA in healthy donors. PCR employed 60 Vbeta and 13 Jbeta primers. Generated by immunoSEQ multiplex PCR, the TCRdb table keeps only in-frame clones and is missing some. The table includes some 100,000 clones, 79% detected once. The receptor was isolated from a female donor in good health and CMV-seropositive. Sequencing used PBMCs.

CDR3 region: CASRGGYTGELFF. The DNA for the CDR3 is TGTGCCAGCAGGGGGGGGTACACCGGGGAGCTGTTTTTT. The rearrangement joins TRBV6-5 to TRBJ2-2, with 7 nucleotides matching TRBD2. Germline V gives CDR1 MNHEY, CDR2 SVGAGI. This CDR3 contains 13 residues. The V and J ends lost 6 bases and 3 bases, in that order; junction bases with no gene match: 1.